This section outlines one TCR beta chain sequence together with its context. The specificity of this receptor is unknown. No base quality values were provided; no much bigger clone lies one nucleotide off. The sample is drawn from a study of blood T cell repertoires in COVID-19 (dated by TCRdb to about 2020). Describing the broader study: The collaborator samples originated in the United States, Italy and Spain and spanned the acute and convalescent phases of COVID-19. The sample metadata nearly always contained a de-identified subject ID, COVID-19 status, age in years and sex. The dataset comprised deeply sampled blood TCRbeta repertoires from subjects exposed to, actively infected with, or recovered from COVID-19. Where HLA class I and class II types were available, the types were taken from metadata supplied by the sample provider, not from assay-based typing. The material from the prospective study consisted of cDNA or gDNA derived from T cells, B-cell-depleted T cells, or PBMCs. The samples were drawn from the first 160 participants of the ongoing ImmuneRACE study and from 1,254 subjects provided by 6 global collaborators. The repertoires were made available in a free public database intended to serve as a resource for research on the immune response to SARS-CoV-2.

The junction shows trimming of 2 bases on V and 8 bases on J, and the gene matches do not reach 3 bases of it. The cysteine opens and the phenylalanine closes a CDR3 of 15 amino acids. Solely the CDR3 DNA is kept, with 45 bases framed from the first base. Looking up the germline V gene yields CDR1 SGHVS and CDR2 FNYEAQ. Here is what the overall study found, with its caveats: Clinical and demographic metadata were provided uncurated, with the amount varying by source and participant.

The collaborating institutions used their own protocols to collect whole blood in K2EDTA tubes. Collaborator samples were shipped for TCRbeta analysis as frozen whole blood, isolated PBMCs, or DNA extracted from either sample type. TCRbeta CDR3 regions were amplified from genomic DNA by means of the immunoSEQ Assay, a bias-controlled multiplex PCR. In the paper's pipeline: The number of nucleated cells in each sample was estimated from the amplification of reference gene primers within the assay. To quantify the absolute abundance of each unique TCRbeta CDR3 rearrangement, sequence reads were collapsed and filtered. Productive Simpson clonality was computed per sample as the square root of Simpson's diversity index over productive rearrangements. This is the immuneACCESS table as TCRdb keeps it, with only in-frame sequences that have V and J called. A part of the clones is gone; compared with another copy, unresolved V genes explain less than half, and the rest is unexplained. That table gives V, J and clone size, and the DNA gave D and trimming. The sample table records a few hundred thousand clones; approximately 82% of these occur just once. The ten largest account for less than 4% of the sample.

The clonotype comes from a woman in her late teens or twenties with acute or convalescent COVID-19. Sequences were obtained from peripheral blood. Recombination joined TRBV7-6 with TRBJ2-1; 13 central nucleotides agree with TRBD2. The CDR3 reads CASSLTSGRADEQFF. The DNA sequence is TGTGCCAGCAGCTTAACTAGCGGGAGGGCCGATGAGCAGTTCTTC.